Presented here are 26 T cell receptor beta chains from one specimen sequenced in a study of cytomegalovirus exposure and HLA in healthy donors (dated by TCRdb to 2017 to 2019). The library was made by the immunoSEQ multiplex PCR assay. A mixture of 60 forward primers for TCR Vbeta segments and 13 reverse primers for TCR Jbeta segments was used in the multiplex PCR. What TCRdb holds here is the immuneACCESS table cut down to in-frame rearrangements. Part of the clones is not present; checked against another copy, under half of the missing clones reflect an unresolved V gene, and the others are unexplained. The sample records 150,000 to 200,000 clones, 80% to 85% of which are singletons. The top ten clones comprise less than 1.1% of the sample. The sample comprised PBMCs. The origin of the receptors is a woman aged 40 to 49 in good health and CMV-seronegative.

V usage is TRBV14 and J usage is TRBJ2-5; TRBD2 aligns across 7 bases. The V and J ends lost 0 bases and 5 bases, in that order; junction bases with no gene match: 6. Looked up from germline, CDR1 is SGHDN and CDR2 is FVKESK. This CDR3 has 15 amino acids. This CDR3 is CASSQEPGGWETQYF. The CDR3 coding sequence is TGTGCCAGCAGCCAAGAGCCGGGGGGATGGGAGACCCAGTACTTC.

The sample holds one count of this clone. The chain couples TRBV10-3 to TRBJ2-5; the D gene is possibly TRBD2 (6 bases). Looked up from germline, CDR1 is ENHRY and CDR2 is SYGVKD. The CDR3 is 15 amino acids. V dropped 3 bases and J dropped 1 base, with 12 bases sitting between them. The CDR3 DNA is TGTGCCATCAGTGAAAGGAGGGATGCCCAAGAGACCCAGTACTTC. This translates into CAISERRDAQETQYF.

The chain uses TRBV5-1 and TRBJ2-3; 9 bases fit TRBD1. The V and J ends lost 4 bases and 2 bases, in that order; junction bases with no gene match: 11. The CDR3 runs to 17 residues. CDR1 and CDR2 (germline): SGHRS, YFSETQ. The CDR3 is CASSQHTGQGPTDTQYF. DNA for the CDR3: TGCGCCAGCAGCCAACACACGGGACAGGGTCCCACAGATACGCAGTATTTT. Full variable domain (remainder filled in from reference TRBV5-1 and TRBJ2-3): KAGVTQTPRYLIKTRGQQVTLSCSPISGHRSVSWYQQTPGQGLQFLFEYFSETQRNKGNFPGRFSGRQFSNSRSEMNVSTLELGDSALYLCASSQHTGQGPTDTQYFGPGTRLTVL.

On this clone: The DNA is left out, because the CDR3 cannot be placed on it with certainty; the CDR3 is given as TCRdb lists it. The chain recombines TRBV4-3 with TRBJ2-3; the DNA was not compared with TRBD2, the D call given in the table. The CDR3 length equals 21 residues, ends included. Germline loops: CDR1 LGHNA, CDR2 YSLEER. The CDR3 reads CASSQDFGAGTSGRNTDTQYF.

CDR3 coding DNA: TGTGCCAGCAGCTCACAGGGGTCGGGAAAAAATGAGCAGTTCTTC. It translates to CASSSQGSGKNEQFF. The chain uses TRBV11-2 and TRBJ2-1; 7 bases are a match to TRBD1. J was trimmed by 7 bases and V by 4 bases; bases with no gene match: 10. Germline V gene sequence: CDR1 SGHAT, CDR2 FQNNGV. The CDR3 consists of 15 residues. Full variable domain (missing parts from reference TRBV11-2 and TRBJ2-1): EAGVAQSPRYKIIEKRQSVAFWCNPISGHATLYWYQQILGQGPKLLIQFQNNGVVDDSQLPKDRFSAERLKGVDSTLKIQPAKLEDSAVYLCASSSQGSGKNEQFFGPGTRLTVL.

CDR3 DNA: TGTGCCAGCAGCTTCTCTAAAAACACCGGGGAGCTGTTTTTT. This codes for CASSFSKNTGELFF. This chain links TRBV7-3 with TRBJ2-2; D not resolved. CDR1 is SGHTA and CDR2 is FQGTGA in the germline V gene. The CDR3 is made up of 14 amino acids. V lost 3 bases and J lost 2, with 7 bases in between.

A note on this clone: Relative to the germline gene, one junction end is altered; a read error may explain this. The chain employs TRBV7-9 and TRBJ1-4; D is unclear. The CDR3 spans 13 residues. CDR1 and CDR2 from the germline V gene are SEHNR and FQNEAQ (reference sequence). The CDR3 protein is CSSSLNSNEKLFF. The CDR3 coding sequence is TGTTCCAGCAGCTTAAACAGTAATGAAAAACTGTTTTTT.

The chain joins TRBV4-3 to TRBJ2-4; 8 nucleotides agree with TRBD1. The CDR3 consists of 19 residues. Germline V lookup: CDR1 LGHNA, CDR2 YSLEER. V trimming: 4 bases; J trimming: 0 bases; junction bases outside the gene matches: 14. CDR3 in amino acids: CASSRRTGRGVLAKNIQYF. CDR3 coding DNA: TGCGCCAGCAGCCGGCGGACAGGGAGAGGTGTCCTAGCCAAAAACATTCAGTACTTC.

This clone has just one count. The rearrangement uses TRBV30 and TRBJ2-2, with D possibly being TRBD2 (6 bases). The CDR3 consists of 13 residues. Germline V lookup: CDR1 GTSNPN, CDR2 SVGIG (reference sequence). V lost 3 bases, J lost 4 bases, and 9 bases lay in between. The CDR3, as DNA: TGTGCCTGGAGGCGGGACCGCACCGGGGAGCTGTTTTTT. This gives the protein CAWRRDRTGELFF.

The chain uses TRBV4-1 and TRBJ1-2; 8 nucleotides match TRBD1. V shed 1 base and J 5 bases; nucleotides not matched to a gene: 6. In germline, CDR1 is MGHRA, CDR2 YSYEKL. This CDR3 comprises 15 residues. The CDR3 protein is CASSQGQGTEYGYTF. CDR3 sequence (DNA): TGCGCCAGCAGCCAAGGACAGGGGACGGAGTATGGCTACACCTTC.

This sequence joins TRBV7-9 and TRBJ1-5; weak D call: TRBD1 (6 bases). The CDR3 is made up of 16 amino acids. Germline-derived CDR1 and CDR2 are SEHNR and FQNEAQ (reference sequence). V was shortened by 5 bases and J by 4 bases, with 18 bases between the two germline ends. This CDR3 reads CASSPDGTRGNQPQHF. The CDR3 DNA is TGTGCCAGCAGCCCTGACGGGACAAGAGGGAATCAGCCCCAGCATTTT.

This clone appeared once. The chain links TRBV18 to TRBJ2-1; 7 bases are shared with TRBD2. CDR1 and CDR2 from the germline V gene are KGHSH and LQKENI. The ends lost 3 bases at V and 5 bases at J; junction bases unmatched: 7. The CDR3 runs 15 residues. The CDR3 nucleotides are TGTGCCAGCTCACCGAGTCTAGCGGAACACAATGAGCAGTTCTTC. Translated, it gives CASSPSLAEHNEQFF.

The chain links TRBV5-6 to TRBJ2-1; 7 bases map to TRBD2. The germline gives CDR1 SGHDT, CDR2 YYEEEE. J lost 5 bases, V lost 1 base, and 9 bases had no gene match. The CDR3 extends over 16 amino acids. CDR3 DNA: TGTGCCAGCAGCTTGATAGGGCTAGCGGTAAACAATGAGCAGTTCTTC. It encodes CASSLIGLAVNNEQFF.

As for this clone: The junction shows a germline mismatch at one end, possibly a read error. The chain carries TRBV7-9 and TRBJ1-2, with 8 bases identical to TRBD1. CDR1 is SEHNR and CDR2 is FQNEAQ in the germline V gene (reference sequence). The CDR3 length is 15 residues. CDR3 sequence reads: CSSSAPQGALGGYTF. The CDR3 DNA reads TGTTCCAGCAGCGCACCTCAGGGGGCACTAGGTGGCTACACCTTC.

This sequence joins TRBV7-7 and TRBJ2-1, with 7 bases matching TRBD2. V trimming: 3 bases; J trimming: 9 bases; junction bases outside the gene matches: 5. CDR1 and CDR2 from the germline V gene are SSHAT and FNYEAQ (reference sequence). The CDR3 is 13 amino acids. The CDR3 protein is CASSFTSEGEQFF. DNA of the CDR3: TGTGCCAGCAGCTTTACTAGCGAAGGTGAGCAGTTCTTC.

The chain has TRBV27 and TRBJ2-7; D possibly corresponds to TRBD1 (5 bases). The ends were cut back, 5 bases at V and 5 bases at J, with 13 bases in the middle. Germline assignment: CDR1 MNHEY and CDR2 SMNVEV (reference sequence). The CDR3 is 13 amino acids. The CDR3 loop is CASSPREGDEQYF. In DNA, the CDR3 is TGTGCCAGCAGTCCCAGGGAAGGGGACGAGCAGTACTTC.

The chain has TRBV6-5 and TRBJ1-5, with 9 positions matching TRBD1. Germline lookup yields CDR1 MNHEY and CDR2 SVGAGI. V shed 6 bases and J 1 base; nucleotides not matched to a gene: 4. The CDR3 consists of 15 residues. The CDR3 spells CASRGTGSSNQPQHF. CDR3 nucleotide sequence: TGTGCCAGCAGGGGGACAGGGTCGAGCAATCAGCCCCAGCATTTT.

In its sample, this clone was seen a few times. The CDR3 sequence is CASSSDRLTEAFF. As DNA, the CDR3 is TGTGCCAGCAGCTCGGACAGGCTAACTGAAGCTTTCTTT. The rearrangement links TRBV11-3 to TRBJ1-1; 7 nucleotides match TRBD1. This CDR3 has 13 residues. V shed 4 bases, J shed 5 bases, and the junction held 4 bases outside the gene matches. CDR1 SGHNT and CDR2 YENEEA come from the germline V gene.

V usage is TRBV5-1 and J usage is TRBJ2-5; 10 bases are shared with TRBD2. Germline-derived CDR1 and CDR2 are SGHRS and YFSETQ. V was pared by 4 bases and J by 2 bases, with 5 bases of the junction left unmatched. The CDR3 runs to 15 residues. Here the CDR3 DNA reads TGCGCCAGCAGCCGCGGACTAGCGGAACAAGAGACCCAGTACTTC. Residues: CASSRGLAEQETQYF. Drawing the rest from reference TRBV5-1 and TRBJ2-5, the complete variable domain is KAGVTQTPRYLIKTRGQQVTLSCSPISGHRSVSWYQQTPGQGLQFLFEYFSETQRNKGNFPGRFSGRQFSNSRSEMNVSTLELGDSALYLCASSRGLAEQETQYFGPGTRLLVL.

The chain carries TRBV5-5 and TRBJ1-5; 10 bases line up with TRBD1. CDR1 and CDR2 (germline): SGHKS, YYEKEE (reference sequence). V dropped 1 base and J dropped 6; count of bases not matched to a gene: 7. This CDR3 has 16 amino acids. The CDR3 DNA sequence: TGTGCCAGCAGCTTGTATCTTGACAGGGGGCTTCAGCCCCAGCATTTT. As protein: CASSLYLDRGLQPQHF.

The chain is built from TRBV11-3 and TRBJ2-1, with D possibly matching TRBD1 (5 bases). The CDR3 runs 14 residues. The germline V gene has CDR1 SGHNT and CDR2 YENEEA. With 6 bases removed from V and 3 bases from J, the gap between germline ends came to 12 bases. In nucleotides, the CDR3 is TGTGCCAGCAGAAAACAGGTGAACTACAATGAGCAGTTCTTC. Protein: CASRKQVNYNEQFF. The whole variable domain, filled in from reference TRBV11-3 and TRBJ2-1, reads EAGVVQSPRYKIIEKKQPVAFWCNPISGHNTLYWYLQNLGQGPELLIRYENEEAVDDSQLPKDRFSAERLKGVDSTLKIQPAELGDSAVYLCASRKQVNYNEQFFGPGTRLTVL.

The chain is built from TRBV14 and TRBJ2-3; 8 nucleotides align to TRBD1. The germline gives CDR1 SGHDN, CDR2 FVKESK. V shed 1 base, J shed 4 bases, and the junction held 13 bases outside the gene matches. The CDR3 consists of 18 residues. CDR3 sequence reads: CASSQALTIGQGSDTQYF. DNA for the CDR3: TGTGCCAGCAGCCAAGCCCTTACTATCGGACAGGGCTCAGATACGCAGTATTTT.

The sample holds one count of this clone. V is TRBV6-6 and J is TRBJ2-1; maybe TRBD2 (6 bases). V was shortened by 7 bases and J by 1 base, with 11 bases between the two germline ends. The germline CDR1 and CDR2 sequences are MNHNY and SVGAGI (reference sequence). CDR3 length: 14 amino acids. The CDR3 is CASTPGGSYNEQFF. CDR3 bases: TGTGCCAGCACCCCCGGAGGGTCCTACAATGAGCAGTTCTTC.

The gene calls are TRBV30 and TRBJ2-7; the D gene is possibly TRBD2 (5 bases). Between the trimmed V and J ends, which lost 3 bases and 6 bases, there was a span of 15 bases. In germline, CDR1 is GTSNPN, CDR2 SVGIG (reference sequence). The CDR3 sequence is 13 residues long. Here the CDR3 reads CAWSRSEGGEQYV. The DNA for the CDR3 is TGTGCCTGGAGCCGATCTGAGGGCGGCGAGCAGTACGTC.

By frequency in the sample, this clone is medium-sized (0.01 to 0.1%). The CDR3 coding sequence is TGTGCCAGCAGCCAGGGACTAGCGGGAGGAGCGGACGAGCAGTACGTC. Translation gives CASSQGLAGGADEQYV. The chain employs TRBV7-2 and TRBJ2-7; 15 bases agree with TRBD2. J gave up 5 bases and V 5 bases, and 7 bases lay outside the gene matches. This CDR3 has 16 amino acids. Germline lookup yields CDR1 SGHTA and CDR2 FQGNSA.

This chain uses TRBV7-8 with TRBJ2-2; the match to TRBD2 covers 11 bases. This CDR3 has 15 amino acids. Per the germline V gene, CDR1 is SGHVS and CDR2 is FQNEAQ. V was pared by 10 bases and J by 6 bases, with 10 bases of the junction left unmatched. The CDR3 region has the DNA TGTGCCATAAAACAGACTAGCGGGACCTCCGGGGAGCTGTTTTTT. Translating it yields CAIKQTSGTSGELFF.